The entry below gives a single T cell receptor beta chain sequence along with its context. The antigen remains unidentified. These data come from a study of beta chain features in type 1 diabetes. Broader study findings: TCRB CDR3s were moderately but significantly shorter in Type 1 diabetes patients in all four CD4+ subsets.

Since all of the isolated RNA was reverse transcribed, expressed TCRB transcripts were what got sequenced. Mean read depth for naive, central memory and regulatory T cell samples was several million reads. Here immunoSEQ multiplex PCR was the method, and the copy in TCRdb shows in-frame clones only, minus some. Of 970,000 or so clones detected, about 17% appear once; the ten largest clones hold 0.023%. The sample consisted of naive CD4+ T cells from blood. The sequence was obtained from a woman younger than 35 in good health.

CDR3 DNA sequence: TGTGCCAGCAGCTTAGATCATAGGAACACTGAAGCTTTCTTT. Protein sequence: CASSLDHRNTEAFF. The chain combines TRBV11-2 with TRBJ1-1; no definite D call. The CDR3 runs 14 residues. Germline-derived CDR1 and CDR2 are SGHAT and FQNNGV. V gave up 0 bases and J gave up 1 base, with 6 bases separating them.